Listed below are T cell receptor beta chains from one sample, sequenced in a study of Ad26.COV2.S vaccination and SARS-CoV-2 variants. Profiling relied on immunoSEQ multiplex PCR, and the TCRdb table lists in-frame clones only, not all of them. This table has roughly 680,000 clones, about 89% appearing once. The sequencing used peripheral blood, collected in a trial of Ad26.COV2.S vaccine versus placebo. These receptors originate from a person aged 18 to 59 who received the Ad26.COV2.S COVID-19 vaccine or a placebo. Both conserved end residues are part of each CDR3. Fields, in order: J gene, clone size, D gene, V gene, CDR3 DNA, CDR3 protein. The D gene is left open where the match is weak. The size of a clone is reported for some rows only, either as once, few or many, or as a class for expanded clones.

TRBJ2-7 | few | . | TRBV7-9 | TGTGCCAGCAGCTTAGTGGGCTACGAGCAGTACTTC | CASSLVGYEQYF
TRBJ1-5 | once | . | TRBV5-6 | TGTGCCAGCAGCGCATTTGGGGGAGGGTCCCAGCATTTT | CASSAFGGGSQHF
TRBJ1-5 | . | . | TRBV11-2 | TGTGCCAGCAGCCGGGGATGGGATCAGCCCCAGCATTTT | CASSRGWDQPQHF
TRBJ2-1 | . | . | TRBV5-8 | TGTGCCAGCGGCGCAGCCTACAATGAGCAGTTCTTC | CASGAAYNEQFF
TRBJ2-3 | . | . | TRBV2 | TGTGCCAGCAGTGAACAGGGTTCAGATACGCAGTATTTT | CASSEQGSDTQYF
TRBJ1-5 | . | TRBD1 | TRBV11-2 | TGTGCCAGCAGCCTAGGGGGCTCGGGCAATCAGCCCCAGCATTTT | CASSLGGSGNQPQHF
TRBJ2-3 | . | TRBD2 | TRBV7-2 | TGTGCCAGCAGCTTAGAGTGGTGGGAGGGCCTACCCGATACGCAGTATTTT | CASSLEWWEGLPDTQYF
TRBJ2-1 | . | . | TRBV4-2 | TGTGCCAGCAGCAGGGGAAGCGATGAGCAGTTCTTC | CASSRGSDEQFF
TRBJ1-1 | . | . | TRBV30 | TGTGCCTGGAGTGCCCCCCGGCTAAGCGCTGAAGCTTTCTTT | CAWSAPRLSAEAFF
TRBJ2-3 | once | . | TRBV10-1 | TGCGCCAGCAGTGAGTCCGGGAAAGTTTGGGTGTATTTT | CASSESGKVWVYF
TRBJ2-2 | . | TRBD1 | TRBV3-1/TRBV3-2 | TGTGCCAGCAGCCAAGATGCCCTCGGACAGGGACGGAACACCGGGGAGCTGTTTTTT | CASSQDALGQGRNTGELFF
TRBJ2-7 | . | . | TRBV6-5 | TGTGCCAGCAGAGCCCTGGGCCCCTACGAGCAGTACTTC | CASRALGPYEQYF
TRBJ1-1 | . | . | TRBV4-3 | TGCGCCAGCAGCCAAGGGTCGAACGGAGCTTTCTTT | CASSQGSNGAFF
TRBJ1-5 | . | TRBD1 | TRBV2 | TGTGCCAGCAGTCCTGACAGGGGGCTCTATCAGCCCCAGCATTTT | CASSPDRGLYQPQHF
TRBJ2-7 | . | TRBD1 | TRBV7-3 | TGTGCCAGCAGCGAGGGACAGGGGAGCTCCTACGAGCAGTACTTC | CASSEGQGSSYEQYF
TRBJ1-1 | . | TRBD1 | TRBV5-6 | TGTGCCAGCAGCCTCAGGGACAGGCAAAACACTGAAGCTTTCTTT | CASSLRDRQNTEAFF
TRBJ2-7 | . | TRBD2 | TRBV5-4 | TGTGCCAGCAGCTTTCCCCCCCGGGGGGATAACTACGAGCAGTACTTC | CASSFPPRGDNYEQYF
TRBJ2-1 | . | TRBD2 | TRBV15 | TGTGCCACCAGCAGAGACGGACTAGCGGGGGTCGAGCAGTTCTTC | CATSRDGLAGVEQFF
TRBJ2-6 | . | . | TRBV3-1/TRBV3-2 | TGTGCCAGCAGCCCGAGGGCTGTGACTGGGGCCAACGTCCTGACTTTC | CASSPRAVTGANVLTF
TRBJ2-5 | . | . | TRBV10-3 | TGTGCCATCAGTGAGTCAATCCTCGGCGGCGAGACCCAGTACTTC | CAISESILGGETQYF
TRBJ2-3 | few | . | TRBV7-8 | TGTGCCAGCAGCCCGTCCTTTACGCAGTATTTT | CASSPSFTQYF
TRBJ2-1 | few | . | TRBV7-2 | TGTGCCAGCAGCTCCCAGAGAGGGACCTACAATGAGCAGTTCTTC | CASSSQRGTYNEQFF
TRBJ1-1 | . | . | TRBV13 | TGTGCCAGCAGCCGGGCCCCGAGGACTGAAGCTTTCTTT | CASSRAPRTEAFF
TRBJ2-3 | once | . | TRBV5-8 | TGTGCCAGCTCCCGCAGGGAAGGCACAGATACGCAGTATTTT | CASSRREGTDTQYF
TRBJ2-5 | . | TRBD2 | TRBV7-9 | TGTGCCAGCAGCCCACCTGGACTAGCGGGAGGTGGGACCCAGTACTTC | CASSPPGLAGGGTQYF
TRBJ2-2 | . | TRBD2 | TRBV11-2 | TGTGCCAGCAGCTTAGATTTCAGCGGGAGTTATACCGGGGAGCTGTTTTTT | CASSLDFSGSYTGELFF
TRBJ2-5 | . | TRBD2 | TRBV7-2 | TGTGCCACCACTATTAGCGGGGGAGCAGAGACCCAGTACTTC | CATTISGGAETQYF
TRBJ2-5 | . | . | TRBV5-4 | TGTGCCAGCAGCGCTCAGGATCCTGAGACCCAGTACTTC | CASSAQDPETQYF
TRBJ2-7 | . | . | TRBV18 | TGTGCCAGCTCAGCGGGACTTACGAGCTCCTACGAGCAGTACTTC | CASSAGLTSSYEQYF
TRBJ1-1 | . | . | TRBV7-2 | TGTGCCAGCAGCTCTAGCACTGAAGCTTTCTTT | CASSSSTEAFF
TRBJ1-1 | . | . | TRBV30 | TGTGCCTGGAGTGTTCCGGGGACGAACACTGAAGCTTTCTTT | CAWSVPGTNTEAFF
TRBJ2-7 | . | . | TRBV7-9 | TGTGCCAGCAGCTTACATAGCGCGGTCTCCTACGAGCAGTACTTC | CASSLHSAVSYEQYF
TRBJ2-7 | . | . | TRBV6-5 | TGTGCCAGCAGGCCCCCGGGTCTCTACGAGCAGTACTTC | CASRPPGLYEQYF